These T cell receptor beta chains were read from a single sample in a study of cytomegalovirus exposure and HLA in healthy donors. The data were produced by immunoSEQ multiplex PCR, yet TCRdb's version contains in-frame clones alone and is incomplete. This table has more than 90,000 clones, under 85% appearing once. Material for sequencing was PBMCs. The receptors shown here come from a man aged 35 to 55 in good health and CMV-seronegative. Both conserved end residues are part of each CDR3. The D gene is left open where the match is weak. Rows may omit the clone size; those that give it use once, few, many or a size class.

>.|TRBJ2-7|TRBV18|.
CASSPPNGQLSSYEQYF
TGTGCCAGCTCACCCCCGAACGGACAGCTTAGCTCCTACGAGCAGTACTTC
>.|TRBJ2-4|TRBV28|.
CASSSPGSMGKNIQYF
TGTGCCAGCAGTTCGCCCGGGAGCATGGGCAAAAACATTCAGTACTTC
>.|TRBJ2-5|TRBV5-1|TRBD2
CASSLVQRDLGETQYF
TGCGCCAGCAGCTTGGTCCAGCGGGATTTGGGAGAGACCCAGTACTTC
>few|TRBJ1-5|TRBV30|TRBD1
CAWNRGSQPQHF
TGTGCCTGGAACAGGGGGTCTCAGCCCCAGCATTTT
>.|TRBJ1-2|TRBV5-1|TRBD1
CASSLGDRGLNYGYTF
TGCGCCAGCAGCTTGGGAGACAGGGGCCTTAACTATGGCTACACCTTC
>.|TRBJ2-1|TRBV5-1|TRBD2
CASSLGRGGYNEQFF
TGCGCCAGCAGCTTGGGGCGGGGGGGATACAATGAGCAGTTCTTC
>.|TRBJ2-1|TRBV5-1|TRBD1
CASSLGTANEQFF
TGCGCCAGCAGCCTCGGGACAGCCAATGAGCAGTTCTTC
>.|TRBJ1-5|TRBV15|.
CATSRELPGTPLNQPQHF
TGTGCCACCAGCAGAGAACTTCCCGGGACACCCCTCAATCAGCCCCAGCATTTT
>few|TRBJ1-6|TRBV6-1|TRBD1
CASNRDRGNSPLHF
TGTGCCAGCAACCGAGACAGGGGGAATTCACCCCTCCACTTT
>few|TRBJ2-7|TRBV19|.
CASSMSVTPREVYF
TGTGCCAGTAGTATGTCGGTGACCCCACGTGAGGTGTACTTC
>once|TRBJ1-2|TRBV4-1|TRBD1
CASSLYPTGQGSGYTF
TGCGCCAGCAGCCTCTACCCAACGGGACAGGGATCCGGCTACACCTTC
>.|TRBJ2-1|TRBV19|.
CASSSGGPYNEQFF
TGTGCCAGTAGTAGTGGCGGCCCCTACAATGAGCAGTTCTTC
>.|TRBJ2-3|TRBV12-2|.
CASRLGPPRQLSTDTQYF
TGTGCAAGTCGCTTAGGTCCACCCCGACAGCTTTCCACAGATACGCAGTATTTT
>.|TRBJ1-1|TRBV19|.
CASSPIPLLVQNTEAFF
TGTGCCAGTAGTCCTATACCACTTCTTGTCCAGAACACTGAAGCTTTCTTT
>.|TRBJ2-5|TRBV28|.
CASSLAGRETQYF
TGTGCCAGCAGTTTAGCGGGGCGGGAGACCCAGTACTTC
>once|TRBJ2-3|TRBV7-9|TRBD1
CASSRQGGDTQYF
TGTGCCAGCAGTCGACAGGGCGGAGATACGCAGTATTTT
>.|TRBJ1-3|TRBV9|.
CASSDSFSGNTIYF
TGTGCCAGCAGCGATTCCTTCTCTGGAAACACCATATATTTT
>.|TRBJ1-1|TRBV4-3|.
CASSPVGSLNTEAFF
TGCGCCAGCAGCCCCGTCGGGTCCTTGAACACTGAAGCTTTCTTT
>.|TRBJ1-2|TRBV5-8|.
CASSLLANSNYGYTF
TGTGCCAGCAGCTTGCTAGCAAACTCTAACTATGGCTACACCTTC
>once|TRBJ2-2|TRBV15|TRBD1
CATSTGTVNTGELFF
TGTGCCACCAGCACCGGGACAGTTAACACCGGGGAGCTGTTTTTT
>.|TRBJ2-2|TRBV9|.
CASSGRQSPNTGELFF
TGTGCCAGCAGCGGAAGACAAAGCCCCAACACCGGGGAGCTGTTTTTT
>.|TRBJ2-1|TRBV5-5|TRBD2
CASSYRLAGGPLHEQFF
TGTGCCAGCAGCTACCGACTAGCGGGGGGGCCGTTGCATGAGCAGTTCTTC
>.|TRBJ2-5|TRBV28|.
CASRTTHWQETQYF
TGTGCCAGCAGAACGACTCACTGGCAAGAGACCCAGTACTTC
>.|TRBJ2-5|TRBV4-3|TRBD1
CASSQDWDRGGETQYF
TGCGCCAGCAGCCAAGATTGGGACAGGGGTGGAGAGACCCAGTACTTC
>once|TRBJ2-5|TRBV18|TRBD2
CASSPLLAALPNQETQYF
TGTGCCAGCTCACCACTGCTAGCGGCACTCCCCAACCAAGAGACCCAGTACTTC
>once|TRBJ1-2|TRBV27|TRBD1
CASRSPRTGRNGYTF
TGTGCCAGCAGATCCCCTCGGACAGGGCGTAATGGCTACACCTTC
>.|TRBJ1-6|TRBV28|.
CASSLFRNSPLHF
TGTGCCAGCAGTTTATTCCGGAATTCACCCCTCCACTTT
>.|TRBJ2-2|TRBV6-6|.
CASSQSRTADTGELFF
TGTGCCAGCAGTCAATCGCGGACAGCGGACACCGGGGAGCTGTTTTTT
>.|TRBJ2-7|TRBV4-3|TRBD2
CASSQDPSGGLVYYEQYF
TGCGCCAGCAGCCAAGATCCATCCGGGGGACTAGTTTACTACGAGCAGTACTTC
>once|TRBJ1-4|TRBV10-3|.
CAISDSYEKLFF
TGTGCCATCAGTGACAGTTATGAAAAACTGTTTTTT
>.|TRBJ2-7|TRBV10-3|.
CAISDTRKVYEQYF
TGTGCCATCAGTGACACCAGGAAGGTCTACGAGCAGTACTTC
>.|TRBJ1-5|TRBV7-6|TRBD1
CASSFGTGQPQHF
TGTGCCAGCAGCTTTGGGACAGGACAGCCCCAGCATTTT
>.|TRBJ2-2|TRBV11-1|.
CASSYPTGNTGELFF
TGTGCCAGCAGCTACCCAACGGGGAACACCGGGGAGCTGTTTTTT
>.|TRBJ2-3|TRBV6-1|.
CASSERGHSTDTQYF
TGTGCCAGCAGTGAAAGGGGACACAGCACAGATACGCAGTATTTT
>few|TRBJ2-7|TRBV7-2|.
CASSLEGNRKQYF
TGTGCCAGCAGCTTAGAGGGGAACAGAAAGCAGTACTTC
>.|TRBJ2-2|TRBV5-4|.
CASSFSVTGELFF
TGTGCCAGCAGCTTTAGCGTCACCGGGGAGCTGTTTTTT